This TCR beta chain was sequenced for a study of graft-versus-host responses after intestinal transplantation. For the study at large: Recipients were given multivisceral, liver-intestinal, or isolated intestinal transplants. Once they had received anti-thymocyte globulin induction, all recipients took tacrolimus and steroids for around three years.

Clones were read by immunoSEQ multiplex PCR, and TCRdb kept only the in-frame ones, dropping some. The sample has about 73,000 clones; 90% are singletons. Regarding this clone: What it binds is unknown.

The CDR3 spans 15 residues. V shed 4 bases and J 8 bases; nucleotides not matched to a gene: 12. Germline assignment: CDR1 SGHRS and CDR2 YFSETQ. Study-level results: Early after transplant, HvG clones declined as circulating GvH clones peaked. Among recipient marrow samples, GvH clones were found; some appeared first in ileum or blood.

Sequencing used unstimulated CD8+ T cells sorted from spleen or lymph node cells, obtained before transplant. V is TRBV5-1 and J is TRBJ1-2, with 9 bases aligning to TRBD1. The TCR comes from a human donor who was the organ donor for an intestinal transplant. Written as DNA, the CDR3 is TGCGCCAGCAGCCCGGACAGGGGAGGGATGGAAGGCTACACCTTC. Amino acid sequence: CASSPDRGGMEGYTF. The full variable domain, rest sourced from reference TRBV5-1 and TRBJ1-2, is KAGVTQTPRYLIKTRGQQVTLSCSPISGHRSVSWYQQTPGQGLQFLFEYFSETQRNKGNFPGRFSGRQFSNSRSEMNVSTLELGDSALYLCASSPDRGGMEGYTFGSGTRLTVV.